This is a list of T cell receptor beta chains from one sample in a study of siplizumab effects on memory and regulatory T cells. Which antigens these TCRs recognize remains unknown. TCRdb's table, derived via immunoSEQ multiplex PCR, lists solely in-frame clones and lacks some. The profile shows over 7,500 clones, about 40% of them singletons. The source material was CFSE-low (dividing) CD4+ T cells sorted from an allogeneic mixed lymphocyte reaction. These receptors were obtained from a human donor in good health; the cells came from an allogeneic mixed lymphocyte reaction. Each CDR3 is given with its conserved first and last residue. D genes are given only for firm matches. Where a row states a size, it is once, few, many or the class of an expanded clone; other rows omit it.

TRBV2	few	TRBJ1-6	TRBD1	TGTGCCAGCAGTAGGGACAGGTTTAATTCACCCCTCCACTTT	CASSRDRFNSPLHF
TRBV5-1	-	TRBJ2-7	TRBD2	TGCGCCAGCACCCAACTAGCGGGAGCTTTTTACGAGCAGTACTTC	CASTQLAGAFYEQYF
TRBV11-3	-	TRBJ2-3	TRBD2	TGTGCCAGCACACTAGCGGTCACAGATACGCAGTATTTT	CASTLAVTDTQYF
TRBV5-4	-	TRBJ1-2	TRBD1	TGTGCCAGCAGCTTGGGGACAGGGTATGGCTACACCTTC	CASSLGTGYGYTF
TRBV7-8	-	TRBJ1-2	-	TGTGCCAGCAGGCCCAATTGGGACTATGGCTACACCTTC	CASRPNWDYGYTF
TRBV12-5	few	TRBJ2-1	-	TGTGCTAGTGGTGACAGGACAATTCCCTCCTACAATGAGCAGTTCTTC	CASGDRTIPSYNEQFF
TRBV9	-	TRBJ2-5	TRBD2	TGTGCCAGCAGCCTAGCGGGAAACCAAGAGACCCAGTACTTC	CASSLAGNQETQYF
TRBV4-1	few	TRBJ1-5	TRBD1	TGCGCCAGCAGCCAAGCAGGGGGCCGGCAGCCCCAGCATTTT	CASSQAGGRQPQHF
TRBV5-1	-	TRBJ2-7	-	TGCGCCAGCAGCTTGGGCAGCTCCTACGAGCAGTACTTC	CASSLGSSYEQYF
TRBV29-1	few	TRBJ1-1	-	TGCAGCGTTGAAGATCGGCGGGGGTGGGCTTTCTTT	CSVEDRRGWAFF
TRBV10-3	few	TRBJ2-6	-	TGTGCCATCAGTGAAGGGGGGCTGACCTCTGGGGCCAACGTCCTGACTTTC	CAISEGGLTSGANVLTF
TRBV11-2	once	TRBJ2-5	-	TGTGCCAGCCGGATAGGGGAGACCCAGTACTTC	CASRIGETQYF
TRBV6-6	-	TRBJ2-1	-	TGTGCCAGCAGTTTTGGACGGGGGCAGAAGCAGTTCTTC	CASSFGRGQKQFF
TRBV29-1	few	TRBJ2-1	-	TGCAGCGCCGGGACTGCGGCCTACAATGAGCAGTTCTTC	CSAGTAAYNEQFF
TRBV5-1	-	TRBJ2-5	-	TGCGCCAGCAGCTTAAATATGGCGAAGACCCAGTACTTC	CASSLNMAKTQYF
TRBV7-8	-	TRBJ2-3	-	TGTGCCAGCAGCTTAGACTGGGGATATGGCACAGATACGCAGTATTTT	CASSLDWGYGTDTQYF
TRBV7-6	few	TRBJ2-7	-	TGTGCCAGCAGCTCCAGGGTCGACTACGAGCAGTACTTC	CASSSRVDYEQYF
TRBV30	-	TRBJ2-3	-	TGTGCCTGGAGTTATCAGGATACGCAGTATTTT	CAWSYQDTQYF
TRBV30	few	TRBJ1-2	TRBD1	TGTGCCTGGAGCGACGGGACAGGGGGGATCTATGGCTACACCTTC	CAWSDGTGGIYGYTF
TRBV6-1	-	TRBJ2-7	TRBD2	TGTGCCAGCAGTGCTGCTAGCGGGACGTCCTACGAGCAGTACTTC	CASSAASGTSYEQYF
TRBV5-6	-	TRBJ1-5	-	TGTGCCAGCAGCTTGGGAATTCTAGATCAGCCCCAGCATTTT	CASSLGILDQPQHF
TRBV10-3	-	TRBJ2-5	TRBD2	TGTGCCATCAGTGAGAGGGTAGCGGGGGAGACCCAGTACTTC	CAISERVAGETQYF
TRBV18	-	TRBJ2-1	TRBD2	TGTGCCAGCTCACGGACGACTAGCGGGAGGGCCTGGTGGGGCAATGAGCAGTTCTTC	CASSRTTSGRAWWGNEQFF
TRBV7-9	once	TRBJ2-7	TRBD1	TGCGCCAGCAGCCGGACAGGGGGCTCCTACGAGCAGTACTTC	CASSRTGGSYEQYF
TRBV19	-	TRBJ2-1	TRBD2	TGTGCCAGTAGTGCCCAGGCGGGAGGGCTTTACAATGAGCAGTTCTTC	CASSAQAGGLYNEQFF
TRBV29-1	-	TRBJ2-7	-	TGCAGCGTTGTTGGAGGGAGTGGGTACGAGCAGTACTTC	CSVVGGSGYEQYF
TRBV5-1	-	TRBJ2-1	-	TGCGCCAGCAGCTTGGCAGCCGCCTACAATGAGCAGTTCTTC	CASSLAAAYNEQFF
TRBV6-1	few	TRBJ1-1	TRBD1	TGTGCCAGCAGTGTCAAGGGACAGGGCGTTGAAGCTTTCTTT	CASSVKGQGVEAFF
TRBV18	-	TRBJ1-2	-	TGTGCCAGCTCACCACCGCAGGGACTCTACACCTTC	CASSPPQGLYTF
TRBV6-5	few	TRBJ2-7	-	TGTGCCAGCACTTCAGGGCGGAACGAGCAGTACTTC	CASTSGRNEQYF
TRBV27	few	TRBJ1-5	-	TGTGCCAGCAGTTTCGACCTCTACAATCAGCCCCAGCATTTT	CASSFDLYNQPQHF
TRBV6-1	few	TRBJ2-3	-	TGTGCCAGCGAAAAGATACGTTCAATTTTTTCGCAGTATTTT	CASEKIRSIFSQYF
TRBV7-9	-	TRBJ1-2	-	TGTGCCAGCAGCCAGGACAGAGCTAACTATGGCTACACCTTC	CASSQDRANYGYTF
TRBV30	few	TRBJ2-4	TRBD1	TGTGCCTGGAGTCGCGACAGGGAGCGGAACATTCAGTACTTC	CAWSRDRERNIQYF
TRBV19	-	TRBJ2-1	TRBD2	TGTGCCAGTAAGAGGAGCGGGGAAGGGCCCTACAATGAGCAGTTCTTC	CASKRSGEGPYNEQFF
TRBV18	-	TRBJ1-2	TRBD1	TGTGCCAGCTCACCACCGGACAGGGGGCTTTATGGCTACACCTTC	CASSPPDRGLYGYTF
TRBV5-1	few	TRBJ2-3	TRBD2	TGCGCCAGCAGATTGCTCCTAGCGGGAGGACGCACAGATACGCAGTATTTT	CASRLLLAGGRTDTQYF
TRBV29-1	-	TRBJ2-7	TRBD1	TGCAGCGGTTGGGCAGGGACAGGGGAGCAGTACTTC	CSGWAGTGEQYF
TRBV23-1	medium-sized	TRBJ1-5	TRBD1	TGCGCCAGCAGTCAGAAAGTGAGACAGGGTAGGGTCTATAGCAATCAGCCCCAGCATTTT	CASSQKVRQGRVYSNQPQHF
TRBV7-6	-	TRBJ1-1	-	TGTGCCAGCAGCTTGACAAGACACCAGGAAGCTTTCTTT	CASSLTRHQEAFF
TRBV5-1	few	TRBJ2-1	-	TGCGCCAGCAGCTTGGTCGGGAGTGAGCAGTTCTTC	CASSLVGSEQFF
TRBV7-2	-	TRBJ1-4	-	TGTGCCAGCAGATATCAAACAGGGAGTCCTGAAAAACTGTTTTTT	CASRYQTGSPEKLFF
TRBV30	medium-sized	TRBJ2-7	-	TGTGCCTGGAGGGTTCAGGGTCGGTACGAGCAGTACTTC	CAWRVQGRYEQYF
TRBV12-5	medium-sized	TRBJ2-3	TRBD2	TGTGCTAGTGGTTTGGGACTAGCGGGGGCCTCAGGAGATACGCAGTATTTT	CASGLGLAGASGDTQYF
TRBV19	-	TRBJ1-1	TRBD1	TGTGCCAGTAGTATAGGAATCGGTTGGACAGGCGGGAACACTGAAGCTTTCTTT	CASSIGIGWTGGNTEAFF
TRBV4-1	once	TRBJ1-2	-	TGCGCCAGCAGCGAAATTTCCGGACAGTATTATGGCTACACCTTC	CASSEISGQYYGYTF
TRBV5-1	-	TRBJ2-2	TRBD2	TGCGCCAGCAGCTTGGTAGCGGGAGGTACCGGGGAGCTGTTTTTT	CASSLVAGGTGELFF
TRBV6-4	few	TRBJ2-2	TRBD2	TGTGCCAGCAGTGTAGCGGGAGATACCGGGGAGCTGTTTTTT	CASSVAGDTGELFF
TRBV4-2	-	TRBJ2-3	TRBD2	TGTGCCAGCAGCCAAGCACAGCGGGAGGGGGATACGCAGTATTTT	CASSQAQREGDTQYF
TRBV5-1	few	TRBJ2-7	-	TGCGCCAGCAGCTTGGCCCTAGCCGGGGGCGAGCAGTACTTC	CASSLALAGGEQYF
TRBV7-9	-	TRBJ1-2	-	TGTGCCAGCAGCTTGGGGCAGGGAAGCTATGGCTACACCTTC	CASSLGQGSYGYTF
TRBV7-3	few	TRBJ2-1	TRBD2	TGTGCCAGCAGCTTAAACCTAGCGGGACTGGATGAGCAGTTCTTC	CASSLNLAGLDEQFF
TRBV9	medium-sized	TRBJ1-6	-	TGTGCCAGCAGCGTGGGGACGGCCCGACCCCTCCACTTT	CASSVGTARPLHF
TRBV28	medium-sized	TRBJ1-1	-	TGTGCCAGCAGTCGGTATGAAGCTTTCTTT	CASSRYEAFF
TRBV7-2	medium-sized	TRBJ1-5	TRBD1	TGTGCCAGCAGCTTAGTGGGACAGGGTCAGCCCCAGCATTTT	CASSLVGQGQPQHF
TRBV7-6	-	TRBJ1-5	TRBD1	TGTGCCAGCAGCTTAGACGGACAGGTAAGCAATCAGCCCCAGCATTTT	CASSLDGQVSNQPQHF
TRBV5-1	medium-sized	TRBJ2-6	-	TGCGCCAGCAGTTTGACAGCAGCGGGGGCCAACGTCCTGACTTTC	CASSLTAAGANVLTF
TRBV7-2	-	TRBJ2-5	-	TGTGCCAGCAGCTTATTATTGGTCCAAGAGACCCAGTACTTC	CASSLLLVQETQYF
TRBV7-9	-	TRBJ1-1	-	TGTGCCAGCAGCTTAGGCGGGATGGTGAACACTGAAGCTTTCTTT	CASSLGGMVNTEAFF
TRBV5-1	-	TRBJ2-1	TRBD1	TGCGCCAGCAGCTTGGTAAAAGGACAGGGGAGTGAGCAGTTCTTC	CASSLVKGQGSEQFF